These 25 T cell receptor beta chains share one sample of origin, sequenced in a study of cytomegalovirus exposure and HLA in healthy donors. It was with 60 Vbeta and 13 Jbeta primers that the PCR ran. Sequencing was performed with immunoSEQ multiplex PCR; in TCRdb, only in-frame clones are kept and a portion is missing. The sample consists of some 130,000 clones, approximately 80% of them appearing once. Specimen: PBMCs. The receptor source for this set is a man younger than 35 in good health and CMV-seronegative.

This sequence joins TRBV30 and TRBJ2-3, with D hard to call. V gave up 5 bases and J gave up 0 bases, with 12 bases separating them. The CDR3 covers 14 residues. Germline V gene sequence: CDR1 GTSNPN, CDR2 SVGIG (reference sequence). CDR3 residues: CAWSPSPSTDTQYF. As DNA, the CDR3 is TGTGCCTGGTCCCCGTCCCCTAGCACAGATACGCAGTATTTT.

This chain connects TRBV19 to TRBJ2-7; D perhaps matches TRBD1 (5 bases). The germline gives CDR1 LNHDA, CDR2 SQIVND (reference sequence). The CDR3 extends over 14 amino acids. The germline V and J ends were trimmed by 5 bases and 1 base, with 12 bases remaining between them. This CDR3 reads CASSGQGRSYEQYF. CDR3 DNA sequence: TGTGCCAGTAGTGGGCAGGGCAGGTCCTACGAGCAGTACTTC.

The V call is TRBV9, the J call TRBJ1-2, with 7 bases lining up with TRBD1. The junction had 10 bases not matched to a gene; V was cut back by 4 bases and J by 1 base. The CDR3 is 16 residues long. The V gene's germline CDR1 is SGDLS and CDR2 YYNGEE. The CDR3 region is CASSTGVRAGNYGYTF. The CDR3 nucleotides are TGTGCCAGCAGCACAGGGGTCCGGGCTGGTAACTATGGCTACACCTTC.

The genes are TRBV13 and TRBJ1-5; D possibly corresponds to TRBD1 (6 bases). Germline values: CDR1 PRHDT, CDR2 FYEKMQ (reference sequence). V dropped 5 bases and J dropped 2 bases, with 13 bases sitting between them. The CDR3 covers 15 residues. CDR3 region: CASSGGEGRNQPQHF. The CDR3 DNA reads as TGTGCCAGCAGCGGGGGCGAAGGTCGCAATCAGCCCCAGCATTTT. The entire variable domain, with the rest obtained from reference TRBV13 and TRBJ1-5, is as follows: AAGVIQSPRHLIKEKRETATLKCYPIPRHDTVYWYQQGPGQDPQFLISFYEKMQSDKGSIPDRFSAQQFSDYHSELNMSSLELGDSALYFCASSGGEGRNQPQHFGDGTRLSIL.

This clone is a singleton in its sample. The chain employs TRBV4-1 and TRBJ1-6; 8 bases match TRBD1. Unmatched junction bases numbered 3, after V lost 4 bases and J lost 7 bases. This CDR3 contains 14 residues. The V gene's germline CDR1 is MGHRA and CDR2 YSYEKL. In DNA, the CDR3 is TGCGCCAGCAGCCGACGACAGGGGAATTCACCCCTCCACTTT. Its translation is CASSRRQGNSPLHF.

The CDR3 nucleotides are TGTGCCAGCAGCGCCACCCCACGGGGGGTTAGGGTGAACACTGAAGCTTTCTTT. Residues: CASSATPRGVRVNTEAFF. The chain uses TRBV7-9 and TRBJ1-1; TRBD1 is a possible D gene (5 bases). The V gene's germline CDR1 is SEHNR and CDR2 FQNEAQ (reference sequence). The V gene lost 5 bases and the J gene lost 0 bases, with 22 bases spanning the gap. This CDR3 is 18 amino acids long.

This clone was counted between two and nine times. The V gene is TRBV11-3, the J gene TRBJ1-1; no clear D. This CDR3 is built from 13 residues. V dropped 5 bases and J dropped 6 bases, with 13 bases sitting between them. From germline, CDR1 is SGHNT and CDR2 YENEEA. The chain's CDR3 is CASSRYQSSEAFF. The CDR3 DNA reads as TGTGCCAGCAGCCGGTACCAATCCTCTGAAGCTTTCTTT.

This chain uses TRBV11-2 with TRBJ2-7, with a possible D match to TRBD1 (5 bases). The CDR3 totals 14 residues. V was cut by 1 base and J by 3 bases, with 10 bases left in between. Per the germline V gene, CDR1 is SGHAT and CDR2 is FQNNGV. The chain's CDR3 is CASSLGQGNYEQYF. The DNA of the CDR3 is TGTGCCAGCAGCTTAGGCCAGGGAAACTACGAGCAGTACTTC.

The DNA of the CDR3 is TGTGCCTGGCAAGCTAATCGACAGCGGGGTAGAAATTCACCCCTCCACTTT. Translating it yields CAWQANRQRGRNSPLHF. This chain links TRBV30 with TRBJ1-6; D possibly corresponds to TRBD1 (5 bases). Germline V gives CDR1 GTSNPN, CDR2 SVGIG (reference sequence). CDR3 length: 17 amino acids. V lost 5 bases and J lost 7, with 24 bases in between.

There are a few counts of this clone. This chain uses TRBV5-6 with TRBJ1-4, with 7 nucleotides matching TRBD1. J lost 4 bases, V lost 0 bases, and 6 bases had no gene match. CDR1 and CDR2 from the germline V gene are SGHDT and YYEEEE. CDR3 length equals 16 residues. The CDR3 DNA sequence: TGTGCCAGCAGCTTGGACGTGGGACAGCATAATGAAAAACTGTTTTTT. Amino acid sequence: CASSLDVGQHNEKLFF.

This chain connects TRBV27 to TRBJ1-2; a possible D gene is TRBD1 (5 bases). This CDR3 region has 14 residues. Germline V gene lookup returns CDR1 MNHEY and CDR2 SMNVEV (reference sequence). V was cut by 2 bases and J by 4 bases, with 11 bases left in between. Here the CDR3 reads CASSLGQGAYGYTF. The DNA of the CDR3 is TGTGCCAGCAGTTTAGGCCAGGGCGCCTATGGCTACACCTTC.

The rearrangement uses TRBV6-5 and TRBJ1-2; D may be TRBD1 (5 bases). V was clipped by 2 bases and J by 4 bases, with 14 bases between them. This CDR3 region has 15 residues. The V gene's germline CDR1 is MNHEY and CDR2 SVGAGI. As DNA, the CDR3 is TGTGCCAGCAGTTACGGAGGGGATGGGGTCTATGGCTACACCTTC. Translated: CASSYGGDGVYGYTF.

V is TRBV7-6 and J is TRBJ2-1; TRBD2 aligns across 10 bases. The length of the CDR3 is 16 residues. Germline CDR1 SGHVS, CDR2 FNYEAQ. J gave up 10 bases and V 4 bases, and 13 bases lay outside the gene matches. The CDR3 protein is CASSSPRASGGGEQFF. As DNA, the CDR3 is TGTGCCAGCAGCTCTCCCCGGGCTAGCGGGGGCGGGGAGCAGTTCTTC.

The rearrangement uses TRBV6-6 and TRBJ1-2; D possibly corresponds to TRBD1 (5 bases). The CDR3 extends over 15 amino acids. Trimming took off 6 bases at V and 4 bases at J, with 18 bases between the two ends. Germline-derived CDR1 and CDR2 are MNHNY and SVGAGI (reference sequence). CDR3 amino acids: CASRSFGGLSYGYTF. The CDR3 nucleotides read TGTGCCAGCAGAAGCTTCGGGGGTTTGAGCTATGGCTACACCTTC.

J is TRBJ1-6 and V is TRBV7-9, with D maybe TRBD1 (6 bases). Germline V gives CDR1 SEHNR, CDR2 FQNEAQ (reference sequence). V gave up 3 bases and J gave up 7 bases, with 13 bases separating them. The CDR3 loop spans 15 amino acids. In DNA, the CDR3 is TGTGCCAGCAGCTTTACGACAGGAGGCAATTCACCCCTCCACTTT. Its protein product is CASSFTTGGNSPLHF.

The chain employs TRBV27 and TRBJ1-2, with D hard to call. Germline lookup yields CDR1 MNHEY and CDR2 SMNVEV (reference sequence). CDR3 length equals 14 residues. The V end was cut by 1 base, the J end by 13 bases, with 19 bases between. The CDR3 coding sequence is TGTGCCAGCAGTTTATTTTACCCAGGACGGGAGGTCACCTTC. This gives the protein CASSLFYPGREVTF.

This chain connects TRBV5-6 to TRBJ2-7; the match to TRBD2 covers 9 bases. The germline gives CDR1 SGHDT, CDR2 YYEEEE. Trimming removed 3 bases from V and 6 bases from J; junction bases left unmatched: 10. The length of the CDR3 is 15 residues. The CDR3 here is CASSSDSGGGFEQYF. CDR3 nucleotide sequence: TGTGCCAGCAGCTCAGATAGCGGGGGAGGTTTCGAGCAGTACTTC.

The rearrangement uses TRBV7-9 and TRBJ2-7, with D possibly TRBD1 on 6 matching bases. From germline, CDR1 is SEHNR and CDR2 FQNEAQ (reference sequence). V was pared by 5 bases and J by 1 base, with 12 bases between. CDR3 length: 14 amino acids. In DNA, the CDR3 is TGTGCCAGCAGCCCGGGGACACCTTCCTACGAGCAGTACTTC. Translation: CASSPGTPSYEQYF.

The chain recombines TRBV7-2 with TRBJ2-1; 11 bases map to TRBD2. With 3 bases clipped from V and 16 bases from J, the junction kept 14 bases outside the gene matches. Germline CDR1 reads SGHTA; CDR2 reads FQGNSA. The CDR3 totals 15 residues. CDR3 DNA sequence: TGTGCCAGCAGCTTTGAGCTAGCGGGGGGCCGATCCCGATTCTTC. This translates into CASSFELAGGRSRFF.

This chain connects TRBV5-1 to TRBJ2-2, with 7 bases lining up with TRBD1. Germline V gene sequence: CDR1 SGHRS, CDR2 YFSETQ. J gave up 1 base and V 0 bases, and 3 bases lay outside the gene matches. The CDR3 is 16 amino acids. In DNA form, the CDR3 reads TGCGCCAGCAGCTTGGACAGGGGCGTGAACACCGGGGAGCTGTTTTTT. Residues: CASSLDRGVNTGELFF.

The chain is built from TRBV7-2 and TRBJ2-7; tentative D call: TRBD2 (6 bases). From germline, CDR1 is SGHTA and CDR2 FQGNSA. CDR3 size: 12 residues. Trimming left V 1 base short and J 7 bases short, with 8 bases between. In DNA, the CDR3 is TGTGCCAGCAGCTTAGTGAGCGGGGAGCAGTACTTC. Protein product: CASSLVSGEQYF. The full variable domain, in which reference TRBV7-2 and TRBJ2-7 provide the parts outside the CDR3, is GAGVSQSPSNKVTEKGKDVELRCDPISGHTALYWYRQSLGQGLEFLIYFQGNSAPDKSGLPSDRFSAERTGGSVSTLTIQRTQQEDSAVYLCASSLVSGEQYFGPGTRLTVT.

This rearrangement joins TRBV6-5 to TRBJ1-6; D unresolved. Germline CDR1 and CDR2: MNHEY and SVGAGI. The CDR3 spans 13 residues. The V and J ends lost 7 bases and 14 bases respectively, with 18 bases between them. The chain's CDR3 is CASKPAGTRALHF. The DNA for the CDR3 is TGTGCCAGCAAACCCGCAGGAACTAGGGCCCTCCACTTT.

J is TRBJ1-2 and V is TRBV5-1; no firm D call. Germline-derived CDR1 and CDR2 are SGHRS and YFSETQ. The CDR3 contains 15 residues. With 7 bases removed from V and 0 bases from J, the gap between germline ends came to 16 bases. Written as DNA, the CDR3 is TGCGCCAGCTCCAACGGACGGGGAGCTAACTATGGCTACACCTTC. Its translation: CASSNGRGANYGYTF.

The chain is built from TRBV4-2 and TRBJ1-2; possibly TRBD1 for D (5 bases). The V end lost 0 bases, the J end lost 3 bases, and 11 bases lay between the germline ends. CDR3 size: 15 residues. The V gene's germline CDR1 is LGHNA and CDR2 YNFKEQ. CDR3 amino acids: CASSQDGGEYYGYTF. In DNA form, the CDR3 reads TGTGCCAGCAGCCAAGATGGGGGGGAATACTATGGCTACACCTTC.

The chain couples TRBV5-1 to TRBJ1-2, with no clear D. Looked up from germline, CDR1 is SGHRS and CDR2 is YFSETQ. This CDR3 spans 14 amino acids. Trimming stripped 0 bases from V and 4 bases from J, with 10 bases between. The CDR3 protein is CASSLELTRYGYTF. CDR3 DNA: TGCGCCAGCAGCTTGGAGTTGACTCGCTATGGCTACACCTTC.